This passage covers 3 T cell receptor beta chains from one sample sequenced in a study of T-cell memory formation after mild COVID-19. A single record per CDR3 protein comes from TCRdb applying MiXCR to the 5' RACE reads. The sample includes some 280,000 distinct CDR3 sequences, roughly 16% of them seen just once. Sequenced sample: PBMCs or a T cell subset sorted from them (not recorded which). Receptors were obtained from a man aged 18 to 29 who had mild COVID-19 (a few samples of this study predate the infection). Cell type and time point are not known.

This clonotype came up a few times. The chain uses TRBV9 and TRBJ1-6; TRBD1 agrees at 10 bases. Germline V CDR1 and CDR2: SGDLS, YYNGEE. With V trimmed by 0 bases and J by 8 bases, 5 bases remained unmatched. CDR3 length: 16 residues. CDR3 nucleotides: TGTGCCAGCAGCGTAGGGGGGACAGGGGTGGATTCACCCCTCCACTTT. Amino acid sequence: CASSVGGTGVDSPLHF.

This chain links TRBV19 with TRBJ2-3, with a weak D call TRBD1 (6 bases). The CDR3 is made up of 12 amino acids. The V and J ends lost 4 bases and 11 bases respectively, with 13 bases between them. In germline, CDR1 is LNHDA, CDR2 SQIVND (reference sequence). The CDR3 DNA reads as TGTGCCAGTAGTAACCCCCCAGGGGAGCAGTATTTT. It codes for CASSNPPGEQYF.

The J gene is TRBJ2-7, the V gene TRBV20-1; TRBD1 matches at 9 bases. CDR1 and CDR2 (germline): DFQATT, SNEGSKA (reference sequence). V lost 3 bases to trimming and J lost 6 bases; unmatched junction nucleotides: 9. The CDR3 is 14 residues long. CDR3 amino acids: CSARDDRGVREQYV. As DNA, the CDR3 is TGCAGTGCTAGGGACGACAGGGGGGTTCGCGAGCAGTACGTC.